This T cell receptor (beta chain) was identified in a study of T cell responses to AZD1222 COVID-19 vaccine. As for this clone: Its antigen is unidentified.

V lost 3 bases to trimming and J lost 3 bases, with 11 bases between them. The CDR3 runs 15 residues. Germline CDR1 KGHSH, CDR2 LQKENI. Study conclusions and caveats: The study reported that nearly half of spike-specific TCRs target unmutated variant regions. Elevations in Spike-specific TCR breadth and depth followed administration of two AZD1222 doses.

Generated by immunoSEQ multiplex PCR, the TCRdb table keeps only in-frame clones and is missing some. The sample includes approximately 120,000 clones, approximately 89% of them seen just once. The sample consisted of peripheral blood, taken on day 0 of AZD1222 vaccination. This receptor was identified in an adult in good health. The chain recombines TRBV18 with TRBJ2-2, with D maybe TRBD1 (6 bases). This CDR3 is CASSPRDTDTGELFF. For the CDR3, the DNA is TGTGCCAGCTCACCCCGGGACACCGACACCGGGGAGCTGTTTTTT.